Listed below are T cell receptor beta chains from one sample, sequenced in a study of T cell responses to AZD1222 COVID-19 vaccine. The repertoire was sequenced with immunoSEQ multiplex PCR; TCRdb's copy has only in-frame clones and lacks some. The sample has over 85,000 clones, 94% seen once. The material was peripheral blood, obtained 28 days after the second AZD1222 dose. These receptors all come from an adult who received the AZD1222 COVID-19 vaccine. The CDR3 runs from the conserved cysteine through the conserved F or W. The order of the fields is V gene, J gene, clone size, D gene, CDR3 DNA, CDR3 protein. D genes are given only for firm matches. Clone size appears in some rows only: once, few, many, or a class for an expanded clone.

V: TRBV6-5; J: TRBJ1-6; size: NA; D: NA; DNA: TGTGCCAGCAGTCTATTCTATAATTCACCCCTCCACTTT; CDR3: CASSLFYNSPLHF
V: TRBV19; J: TRBJ1-3; size: NA; D: NA; DNA: TGTGCCAGTAGTATCCTCCGGAGCTCTGGAAACACCATATATTTT; CDR3: CASSILRSSGNTIYF
V: TRBV7-6; J: TRBJ2-6; size: NA; D: NA; DNA: TGTGCCAGCAGCTTTCAGGGTAGGGGATCTGGGGCCAACGTCCTGACTTTC; CDR3: CASSFQGRGSGANVLTF
V: TRBV2; J: TRBJ1-5; size: NA; D: NA; DNA: TGTGCCAGCAGTGGACAGGATGGGACGCCCCAGCATTTT; CDR3: CASSGQDGTPQHF
V: TRBV29-1; J: TRBJ1-5; size: NA; D: TRBD1; DNA: TGCAGCATTCGGACAGGCGGAAATCAGCCCCAGCATTTT; CDR3: CSIRTGGNQPQHF
V: TRBV11-2; J: TRBJ2-7; size: NA; D: NA; DNA: TGTGCCAGCAGCTTCTACGAGCAGTACTTC; CDR3: CASSFYEQYF
V: TRBV5-1; J: TRBJ2-7; size: NA; D: NA; DNA: TGCGCCAGCAGCGAAGGCAGCTCCTACGAGCAGTACTTC; CDR3: CASSEGSSYEQYF
V: TRBV4-1; J: TRBJ1-1; size: NA; D: TRBD1; DNA: TGCGCCAGCAGCCTCGCCGGGACAGGGGTCACTGAAGCTTTCTTT; CDR3: CASSLAGTGVTEAFF
V: TRBV27; J: TRBJ2-3; size: once; D: TRBD2; DNA: TGTGCCAGCAGTCCCGGGGAGGGGCGTACCGATACGCAGTATTTT; CDR3: CASSPGEGRTDTQYF
V: TRBV2; J: TRBJ2-7; size: few; D: TRBD2; DNA: TGTGCCAGGGGGACTAGCGGGTTTCGCGAGCAGTACTTC; CDR3: CARGTSGFREQYF
V: TRBV7-9; J: TRBJ1-2; size: NA; D: NA; DNA: TGTGCCAGCAGCTTTTCCCAGGGAGGGTATGGCTACACCTTC; CDR3: CASSFSQGGYGYTF
V: TRBV5-1; J: TRBJ2-5; size: NA; D: TRBD1; DNA: TGCGCCAGCAAACGAGGGACAGCCGCTATGGAGACCCAGTACTTC; CDR3: CASKRGTAAMETQYF
V: TRBV4-1; J: TRBJ1-5; size: NA; D: NA; DNA: TGCGCCAGCAGCCAAGATCCCAAACAGCCCCAGCATTTT; CDR3: CASSQDPKQPQHF
V: TRBV5-1; J: TRBJ2-5; size: NA; D: NA; DNA: TGCGCCAGCAATGGGGGCCAGGGTAGTTTAGAGACCCAGTACTTC; CDR3: CASNGGQGSLETQYF
V: TRBV25-1; J: TRBJ1-2; size: NA; D: TRBD1; DNA: TGTGCCAGCAGTCGGGGACAGGGGGAGTGGTATGGCTACACCTTC; CDR3: CASSRGQGEWYGYTF
V: TRBV19; J: TRBJ1-6; size: NA; D: TRBD1; DNA: TGTGCCAGTAGACATACAGGGGGGTCAAATTCACCCCTCCACTTT; CDR3: CASRHTGGSNSPLHF
V: TRBV27; J: TRBJ2-5; size: NA; D: NA; DNA: TGTGCCAGCAGTTTAGCGCATCAAGAGACCCAGTACTTC; CDR3: CASSLAHQETQYF
V: TRBV2; J: TRBJ1-3; size: NA; D: NA; DNA: TGTGCCAGCCTTTTTGACAGAACGATCTCTGGAAACACCATATATTTT; CDR3: CASLFDRTISGNTIYF
V: TRBV28; J: TRBJ1-2; size: NA; D: NA; DNA: TGTGCCAGCTTGAACGAGCCCTCCACGCAAGGCTACACCTTC; CDR3: CASLNEPSTQGYTF
V: TRBV7-9; J: TRBJ2-7; size: NA; D: NA; DNA: TGTGCCAGCAGTTTCGTTCAGGGGAGTCTCTACGAGCAGTACTTC; CDR3: CASSFVQGSLYEQYF
V: TRBV18; J: TRBJ1-4; size: NA; D: NA; DNA: TGTGCCAGCTCCCTTGCAACTAATGAAAAACTGTTTTTT; CDR3: CASSLATNEKLFF
V: TRBV18; J: TRBJ2-5; size: NA; D: NA; DNA: TGTGCCAGCTCACCAATCAATCCGGAGACCCAGTACTTC; CDR3: CASSPINPETQYF
V: TRBV27; J: TRBJ2-7; size: NA; D: TRBD1; DNA: TGTGCCAGCAGAAGCCCGGGACAGGGGTTCAACGAGCAGTACTTC; CDR3: CASRSPGQGFNEQYF
V: TRBV3-1/TRBV3-2; J: TRBJ2-5; size: NA; D: NA; DNA: TGTGCCAGCAGAGACAGGCAAGAGACCCAGTACTTC; CDR3: CASRDRQETQYF
V: TRBV10-3; J: TRBJ1-2; size: once; D: TRBD1; DNA: TGTGCCATCACCCTCAGGGGGGACTATGGCTACACCTTC; CDR3: CAITLRGDYGYTF
V: TRBV6-5; J: TRBJ1-1; size: NA; D: NA; DNA: TGTGCCAGCGGTCGGCAGGGAGACACTGAAGCTTTCTTT; CDR3: CASGRQGDTEAFF
V: TRBV13; J: TRBJ1-2; size: NA; D: NA; DNA: TGTGCCAGCAGCCGCAGGACTGCTTACTATGGCTACACCTTC; CDR3: CASSRRTAYYGYTF
V: TRBV7-9; J: TRBJ1-6; size: NA; D: NA; DNA: TGTGCCAGCAGCTTAGCGCATACCCGGGAGGGTATGGACTCACCCCTCCACTTT; CDR3: CASSLAHTREGMDSPLHF
V: TRBV5-3; J: TRBJ1-1; size: NA; D: NA; DNA: TGTGCCAGAAGCTCCTACAGGGTCGACACTGAAGCTTTCTTT; CDR3: CARSSYRVDTEAFF